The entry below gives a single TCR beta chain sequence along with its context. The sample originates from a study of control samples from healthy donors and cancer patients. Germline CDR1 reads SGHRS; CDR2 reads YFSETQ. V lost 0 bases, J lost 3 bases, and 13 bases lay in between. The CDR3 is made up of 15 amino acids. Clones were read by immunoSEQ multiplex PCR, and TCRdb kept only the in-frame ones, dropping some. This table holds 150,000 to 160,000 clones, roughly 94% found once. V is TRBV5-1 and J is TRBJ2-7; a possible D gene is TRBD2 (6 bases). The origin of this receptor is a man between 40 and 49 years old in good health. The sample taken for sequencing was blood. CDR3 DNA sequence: TGCGCCAGCAGCTTGGGCCGGGACTCTCTCTACGAGCAGTACTTC. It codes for CASSLGRDSLYEQYF.